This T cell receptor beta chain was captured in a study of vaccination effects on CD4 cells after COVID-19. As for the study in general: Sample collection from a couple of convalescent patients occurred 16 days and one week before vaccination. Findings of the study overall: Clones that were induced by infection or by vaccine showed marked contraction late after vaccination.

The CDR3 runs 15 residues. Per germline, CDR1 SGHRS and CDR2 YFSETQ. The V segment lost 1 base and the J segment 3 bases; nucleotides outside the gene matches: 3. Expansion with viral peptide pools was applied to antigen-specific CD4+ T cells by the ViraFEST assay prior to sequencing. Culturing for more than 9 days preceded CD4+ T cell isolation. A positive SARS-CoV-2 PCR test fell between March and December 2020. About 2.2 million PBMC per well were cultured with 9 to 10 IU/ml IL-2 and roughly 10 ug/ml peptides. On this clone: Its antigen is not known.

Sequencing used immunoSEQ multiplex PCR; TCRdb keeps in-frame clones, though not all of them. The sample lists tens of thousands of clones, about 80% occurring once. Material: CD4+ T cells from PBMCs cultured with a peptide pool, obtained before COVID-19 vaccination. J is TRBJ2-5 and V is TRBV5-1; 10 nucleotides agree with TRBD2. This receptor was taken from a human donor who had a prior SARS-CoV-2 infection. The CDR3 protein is CASSLFLAGEETQYF. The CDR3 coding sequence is TGCGCCAGCAGCTTGTTCCTAGCGGGGGAAGAGACCCAGTACTTC. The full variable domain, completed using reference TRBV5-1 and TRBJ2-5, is KAGVTQTPRYLIKTRGQQVTLSCSPISGHRSVSWYQQTPGQGLQFLFEYFSETQRNKGNFPGRFSGRQFSNSRSEMNVSTLELGDSALYLCASSLFLAGEETQYFGPGTRLLVL.